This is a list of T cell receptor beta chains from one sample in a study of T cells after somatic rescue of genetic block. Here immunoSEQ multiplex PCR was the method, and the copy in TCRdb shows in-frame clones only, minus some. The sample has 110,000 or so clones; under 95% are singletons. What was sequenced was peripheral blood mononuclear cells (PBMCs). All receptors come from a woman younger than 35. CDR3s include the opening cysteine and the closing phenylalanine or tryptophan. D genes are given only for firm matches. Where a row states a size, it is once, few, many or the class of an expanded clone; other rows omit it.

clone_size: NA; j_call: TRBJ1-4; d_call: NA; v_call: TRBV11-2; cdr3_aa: CASSAGLYNEKLFF; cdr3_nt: TGTGCCAGCAGCGCGGGCCTTTATAATGAAAAACTGTTTTTT
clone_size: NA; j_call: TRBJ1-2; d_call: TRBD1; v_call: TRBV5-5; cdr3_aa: CASSQGQDYGYTF; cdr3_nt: TGTGCCAGCAGCCAGGGACAGGACTATGGCTACACCTTC
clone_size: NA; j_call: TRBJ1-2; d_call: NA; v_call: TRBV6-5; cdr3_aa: CASSYRGVDYGYTF; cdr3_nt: TGTGCCAGCAGTTACAGGGGAGTCGACTATGGCTACACCTTC
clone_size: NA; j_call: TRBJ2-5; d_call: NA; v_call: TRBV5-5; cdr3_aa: CASSLYGEHTGLQYF; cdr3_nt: TGTGCCAGCAGCTTGTATGGAGAGCATACAGGGTTACAGTACTTC
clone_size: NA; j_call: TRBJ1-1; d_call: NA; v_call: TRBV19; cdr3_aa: CASSISTPNTEAFF; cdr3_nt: TGTGCCAGTAGTATAAGTACCCCGAACACTGAAGCTTTCTTT
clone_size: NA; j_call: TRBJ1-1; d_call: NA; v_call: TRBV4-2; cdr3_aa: CASSQDRARGDMNTEAFF; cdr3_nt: TGTGCCAGCAGCCAAGACAGAGCCAGGGGCGACATGAACACTGAAGCTTTCTTT
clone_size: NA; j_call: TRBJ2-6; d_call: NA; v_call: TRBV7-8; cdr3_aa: CASSRTASGANVLTF; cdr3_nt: TGTGCCAGCAGCCGGACAGCCTCTGGGGCCAACGTCCTGACTTTC
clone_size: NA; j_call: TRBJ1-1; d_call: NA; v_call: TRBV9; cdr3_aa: CASSVALGPGTEAFF; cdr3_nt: TGTGCCAGCAGCGTTGCCCTGGGGCCGGGGACTGAAGCTTTCTTT
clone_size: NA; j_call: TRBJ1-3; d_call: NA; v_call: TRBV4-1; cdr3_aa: CASSQPSRRYGNTIYF; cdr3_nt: TGCGCCAGCAGCCAACCGTCTAGGAGATATGGAAACACCATATATTTT
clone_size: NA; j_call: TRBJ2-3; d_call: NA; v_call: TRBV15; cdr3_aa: CATAGTDTQYF; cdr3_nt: TGTGCCACAGCTGGGACAGATACGCAGTATTTT
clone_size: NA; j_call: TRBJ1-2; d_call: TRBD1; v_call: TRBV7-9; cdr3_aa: CASSAITGDHGYTF; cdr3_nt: TGTGCCAGCAGCGCAATCACAGGGGACCATGGCTACACCTTC
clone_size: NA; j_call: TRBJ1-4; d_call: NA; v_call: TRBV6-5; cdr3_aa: CASSDSSVEKLFF; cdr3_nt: TGTGCCAGCTCGGACAGTTCAGTTGAAAAACTGTTTTTT
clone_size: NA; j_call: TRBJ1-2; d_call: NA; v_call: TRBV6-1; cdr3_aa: CASSPGTTNYGYTF; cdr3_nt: TGTGCCTCAAGTCCGGGTACAACTAACTATGGCTACACCTTC
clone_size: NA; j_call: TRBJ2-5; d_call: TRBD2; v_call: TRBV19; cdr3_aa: CASSIVRAGGPIQETQYF; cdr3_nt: TGTGCCAGTAGTATAGTTCGAGCGGGGGGCCCTATACAAGAGACCCAGTACTTC
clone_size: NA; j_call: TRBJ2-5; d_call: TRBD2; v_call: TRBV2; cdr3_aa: CACSLEASGAETQYF; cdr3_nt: TGTGCCTGCTCCCTAGAAGCTAGCGGGGCTGAGACCCAGTACTTC
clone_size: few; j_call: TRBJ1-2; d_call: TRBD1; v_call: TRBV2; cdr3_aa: CASTGGRGRRGYTF; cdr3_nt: TGTGCCAGCACAGGGGGCAGGGGGCGTCGTGGCTACACCTTC
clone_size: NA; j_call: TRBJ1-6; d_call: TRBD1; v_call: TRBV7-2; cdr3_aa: CASSLIGGTVNSPLHF; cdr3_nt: TGTGCCAGCAGCTTAATTGGTGGGACAGTTAATTCACCCCTCCACTTT
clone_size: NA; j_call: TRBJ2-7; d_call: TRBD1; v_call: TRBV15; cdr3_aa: CATSRATGGLAEQYF; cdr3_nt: TGTGCCACCAGCAGAGCGACAGGGGGCTTAGCCGAGCAGTACTTC
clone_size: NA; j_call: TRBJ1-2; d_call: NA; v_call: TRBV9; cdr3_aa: CASSSRGQENYGYTF; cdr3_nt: TGTGCCAGCAGCTCCCGTGGGCAGGAGAACTATGGCTACACCTTC
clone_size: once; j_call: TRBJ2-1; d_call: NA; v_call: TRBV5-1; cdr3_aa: CASSLGSLQGLIGGHEQFF; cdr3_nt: TGCGCCAGCAGCTTGGGTTCACTGCAGGGGCTAATTGGTGGGCATGAGCAGTTCTTC
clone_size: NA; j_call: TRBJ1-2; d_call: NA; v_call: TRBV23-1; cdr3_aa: CASSQSYSNRGGGYTF; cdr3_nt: TGCGCCAGCAGTCAATCCTACTCGAACCGGGGCGGTGGCTACACCTTC
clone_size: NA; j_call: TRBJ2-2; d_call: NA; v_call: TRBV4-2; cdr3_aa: CASSQGAETLAYRELFF; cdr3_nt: TGTGCCAGCAGCCAAGGAGCCGAGACCTTAGCGTACCGGGAGCTGTTTTTT
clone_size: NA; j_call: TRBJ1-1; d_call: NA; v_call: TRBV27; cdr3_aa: CASSWIGNTEAFF; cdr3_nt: TGTGCCAGCAGCTGGATTGGGAACACTGAAGCTTTCTTT
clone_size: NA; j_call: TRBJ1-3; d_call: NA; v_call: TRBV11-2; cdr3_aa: CASSLDWVSGNTIYF; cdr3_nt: TGTGCCAGCAGCTTAGACTGGGTCTCTGGAAACACCATATATTTT
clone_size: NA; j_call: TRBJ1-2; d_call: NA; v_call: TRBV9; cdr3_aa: CASSVAGPRSTF; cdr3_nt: TGTGCCAGCAGCGTAGCGGGTCCGAGGAGCACCTTC
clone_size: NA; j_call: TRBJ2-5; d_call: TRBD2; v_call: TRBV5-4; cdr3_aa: CASSLRTSGVSGETQYF; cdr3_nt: TGTGCCAGCAGCTTAAGGACTAGCGGGGTTTCCGGAGAGACCCAGTACTTC
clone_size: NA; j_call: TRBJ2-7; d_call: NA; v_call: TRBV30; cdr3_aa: CAWSVGGQGIHEQYF; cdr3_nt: TGTGCCTGGAGTGTAGGGGGGCAGGGGATCCACGAGCAGTACTTC
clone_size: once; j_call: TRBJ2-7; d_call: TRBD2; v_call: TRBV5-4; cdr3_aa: CASGLAGAPADEQYF; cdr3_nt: TGTGCCAGCGGGCTAGCGGGGGCCCCGGCGGACGAGCAGTACTTC
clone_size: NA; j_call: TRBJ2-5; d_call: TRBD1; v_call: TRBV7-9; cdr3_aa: CASSLNRGQETQYF; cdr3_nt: TGTGCCAGCAGCTTAAACAGGGGCCAAGAGACCCAGTACTTC
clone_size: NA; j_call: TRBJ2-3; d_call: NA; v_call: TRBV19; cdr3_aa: CASSISRTTDTQYF; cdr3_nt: TGTGCCAGTAGTATAAGCAGGACCACAGATACGCAGTATTTT
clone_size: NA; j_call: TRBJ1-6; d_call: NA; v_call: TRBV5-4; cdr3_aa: CASSPGNHSPLHF; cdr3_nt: TGTGCCAGCTCCCCAGGGAACCATTCACCCCTCCACTTT
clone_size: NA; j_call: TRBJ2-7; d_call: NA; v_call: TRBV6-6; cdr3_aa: CASSYSGDEQYF; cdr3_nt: TGTGCCAGCAGTTACTCGGGGGACGAGCAGTACTTC
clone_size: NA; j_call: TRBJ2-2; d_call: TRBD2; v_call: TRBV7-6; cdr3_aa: CASSALAGALPGELFF; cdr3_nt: TGTGCCAGCAGCGCACTAGCGGGGGCCCTCCCCGGGGAGCTGTTTTTT
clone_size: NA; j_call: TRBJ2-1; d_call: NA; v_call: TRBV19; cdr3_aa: CASSIGLNEQFF; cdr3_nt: TGTGCCAGTAGTATAGGCCTCAATGAGCAGTTCTTC
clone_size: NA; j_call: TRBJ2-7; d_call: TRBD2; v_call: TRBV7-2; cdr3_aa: CASSHQRGGIHEQYF; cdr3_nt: TGTGCCAGCAGCCACCAGCGGGGGGGCATCCACGAGCAGTACTTC
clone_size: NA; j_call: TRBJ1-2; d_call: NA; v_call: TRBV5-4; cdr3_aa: CASSPDGANYGYTF; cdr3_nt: TGTGCCAGCAGCCCGGACGGAGCTAACTATGGCTACACCTTC
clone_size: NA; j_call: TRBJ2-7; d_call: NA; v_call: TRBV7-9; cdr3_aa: CASSLRAGSGEQYF; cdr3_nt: TGTGCCAGCAGCCTTAGGGCCGGGAGCGGGGAGCAGTACTTC
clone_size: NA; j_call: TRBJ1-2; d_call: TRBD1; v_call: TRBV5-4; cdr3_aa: CAIPGTGKDGYTF; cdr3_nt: TGTGCCATACCCGGGACAGGGAAAGATGGCTACACCTTC
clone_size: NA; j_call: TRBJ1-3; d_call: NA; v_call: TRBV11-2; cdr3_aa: CASSLGPRDTIYF; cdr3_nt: TGTGCCAGCAGCTTGGGCCCGCGGGACACCATATATTTT
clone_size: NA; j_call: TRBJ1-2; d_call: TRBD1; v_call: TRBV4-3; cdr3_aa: CASSHTSGTGYTF; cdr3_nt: TGCGCCAGCAGCCATACATCCGGGACAGGGTACACCTTC
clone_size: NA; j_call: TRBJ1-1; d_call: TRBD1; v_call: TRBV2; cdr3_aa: CASSEQYRGLTEAFF; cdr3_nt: TGTGCCAGCAGTGAACAATACAGGGGCCTCACTGAAGCTTTCTTT
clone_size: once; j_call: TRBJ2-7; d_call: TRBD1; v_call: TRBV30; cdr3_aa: CAWSGSRDSSYEQYF; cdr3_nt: TGTGCCTGGAGCGGCAGCCGGGACAGCTCCTACGAGCAGTACTTC
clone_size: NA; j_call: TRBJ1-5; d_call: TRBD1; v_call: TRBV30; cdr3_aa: CAWSVQGLGNQPQHF; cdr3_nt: TGTGCCTGGAGTGTACAGGGGCTGGGCAATCAGCCCCAGCATTTT
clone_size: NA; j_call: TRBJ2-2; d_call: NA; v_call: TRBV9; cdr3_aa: CASSVASTGELFF; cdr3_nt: TGTGCCAGCAGCGTAGCAAGCACCGGGGAGCTGTTTTTT
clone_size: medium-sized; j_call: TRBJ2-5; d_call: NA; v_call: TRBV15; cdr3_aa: CATSRGTESETQYF; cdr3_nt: TGTGCCACCAGCAGGGGAACAGAATCAGAGACCCAGTACTTC
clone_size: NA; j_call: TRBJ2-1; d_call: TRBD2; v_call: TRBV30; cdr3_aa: CAWSVRGLAAYNEQFF; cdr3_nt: TGTGCCTGGAGTGTACGGGGACTAGCGGCCTACAATGAGCAGTTCTTC